Below, 29 T cell receptor beta chains from the same sample are listed, as sequenced in a study of T cells after yellow fever vaccination. TCRdb passed the 5' RACE reads through MiXCR, listing each CDR3 protein once. The table shows some 110,000 distinct CDR3 sequences, with approximately 8.4% occurring only once. Source: CD8+ T cells sorted from PBMCs, taken 45 days after the yellow fever booster vaccination. These receptors came from a man aged 25 to 40 who received the YFV17D yellow fever vaccine.

In its sample, this clonotype was seen many times. CDR3 bases: TGTGCAGCAGGGGATACGCAGTATTTT. Translating gives CAAGDTQYF. The chain recombines TRBV28 with TRBJ2-3; D possibly corresponds to TRBD1 (5 bases). The CDR3 length is 9 residues. In germline, CDR1 is MDHEN, CDR2 SYDVKM. Full variable domain (rest looked up from reference TRBV28 and TRBJ2-3): DVKVTQSSRYLVKRTGEKVFLECVQDMDHENMFWYRQDPGLGLRLIYFSYDVKMKEKGDIPEGYSVSREKKERFSLILESASTNQTSMYLCAAGDTQYFGPGTRLTVL.

The sample holds many counts of this clonotype. CDR3 in DNA: TGTGCCAGCAGCCCCGACAGGCACGAGCAGTACTTC. Translation gives CASSPDRHEQYF. The chain links TRBV6-5 to TRBJ2-7; tentative D call: TRBD1 (6 bases). V was clipped by 6 bases and J by 5 bases, with 11 bases between them. Germline V gene sequence: CDR1 MNHEY, CDR2 SVGAGI. The CDR3 loop spans 12 amino acids.

This clonotype was recorded many times. V is TRBV29-1 and J is TRBJ2-2; weak D call: TRBD1 (6 bases). The CDR3 has 12 amino acids. V was cut by 6 bases and J by 7 bases, with 12 bases left in between. Germline loops: CDR1 SQVTM, CDR2 ANQGSEA. The DNA of the CDR3 is TGCAGCGTGACATCGGGACACGGGGAGCTGTTTTTT. Its protein is CSVTSGHGELFF.

This clonotype was counted ten times or more. The chain uses TRBV7-6 and TRBJ2-7, with 9 positions matching TRBD2. V lost 1 base, J lost 4 bases, and 5 bases stayed unmatched. The CDR3 contains 15 residues. Per the germline V gene, CDR1 is SGHVS and CDR2 is FNYEAQ. The CDR3 region has the DNA TGTGCCAGCAGCTTAGAGCTAGCGGGGCGGTACGAGCAGTACTTC. Its translation is CASSLELAGRYEQYF.

This chain links TRBV20-1 with TRBJ2-3, with 14 nucleotides matching TRBD2. This CDR3 comprises 17 residues. Germline V gene data show CDR1 as DFQATT and CDR2 as SNEGSKA (reference sequence). J was trimmed by 2 bases and V by 3 bases; bases with no gene match: 7. CDR3 sequence reads: CSARGLAGDLNTDTQYF. The CDR3 coding sequence is TGCAGTGCTAGGGGACTAGCGGGAGACCTAAACACAGATACGCAGTATTTT.

For this clonotype: One junction end does not reproduce the germline sequence, and a read error may be involved. The chain links TRBV12-3 or TRBV12-4 to TRBJ2-7, with a possible D match to TRBD2 (5 bases). There are 18 residues in the CDR3. In DNA, the CDR3 is TGTGCCATCAGTTTTGTTCTTAGCGTTCGTCATGGCTCCTACGAGCAGTACTTC. Translated: CAISFVLSVRHGSYEQYF.

This clonotype was counted many times. This chain joins TRBV4-3 and TRBJ1-4, with 7 bases that match TRBD1. With 2 bases clipped from V and 7 bases from J, the junction kept 10 bases outside the gene matches. The germline V gene has CDR1 LGHNA and CDR2 YSLEER. CDR3 length: 16 amino acids. CDR3 sequence: CASSQLTGAYGEKLFF. Written as DNA, the CDR3 is TGCGCCAGCAGCCAACTCACAGGGGCTTACGGTGAAAAACTGTTTTTT.

The sample holds many counts of this clonotype. The rearrangement joins TRBV6-4 to TRBJ1-5; 7 bases align to TRBD1. V shed 4 bases, J shed 2 bases, and the junction held 8 bases outside the gene matches. The CDR3 extends over 16 amino acids. Germline V lookup: CDR1 MRHNA, CDR2 SNTAGT. The CDR3 nucleotides are TGTGCCAGCAGTGTTACAGGGGCGGTGGGCAATCAGCCCCAGCATTTT. As protein: CASSVTGAVGNQPQHF.

The table lists this clonotype with many counts. The chain carries TRBV4-1 and TRBJ2-3; 7 bases fit TRBD1. Germline V lookup: CDR1 MGHRA, CDR2 YSYEKL. The CDR3 totals 15 residues. V lost 0 bases and J lost 1; bases outside the gene matches: 1. CDR3 coding DNA: TGCGCCAGCAGCCAAGATGGGACAGGCACAGATACGCAGTATTTT. Translated: CASSQDGTGTDTQYF.

This clonotype was recorded many times. This rearrangement joins TRBV20-1 to TRBJ2-1; the match to TRBD2 covers 9 bases. J gave up 4 bases and V 4 bases, and 2 bases lay outside the gene matches. CDR3 length: 13 residues. Germline V gene lookup returns CDR1 DFQATT and CDR2 SNEGSKA (reference sequence). CDR3: CSATTSGYNEQFF. CDR3 bases: TGCAGTGCTACGACTAGCGGATACAATGAGCAGTTCTTC.

This clonotype was seen many times. The V gene is TRBV27, the J gene TRBJ2-3; the D gene could be TRBD1 or TRBD2 (5 bases each). In germline, CDR1 is MNHEY, CDR2 SMNVEV (reference sequence). Trimming removed 2 bases from V and 2 bases from J, with 11 bases in between. This CDR3 comprises 15 residues. This chain's CDR3 is CASSLTGLFTDTQYF. The CDR3 bases are TGTGCCAGCAGTTTAACAGGACTCTTCACAGATACGCAGTATTTT.

In its sample, this clonotype was seen many times. The gene calls are TRBV2 and TRBJ2-1; possible D gene TRBD2, 5 bases. The germline V gene has CDR1 SNHLY and CDR2 FYNNEI. This CDR3 is 11 amino acids long. V lost 4 bases to trimming and J lost 10 bases, with 8 bases between them. CDR3 nucleotides: TGTGCCAGCAGTGGTCGGGGAGAGCAGTTCTTC. Translation: CASSGRGEQFF. Complete variable domain (other parts from reference TRBV2 and TRBJ2-1): EPEVTQTPSHQVTQMGQEVILRCVPISNHLYFYWYRQILGQKVEFLVSFYNNEISEKSEIFDDQFSVERPDGSNFTLKIRSTKLEDSAMYFCASSGRGEQFFGPGTRLTVL.

This clonotype was recorded at least ten times. This chain joins TRBV27 and TRBJ1-2; D not certain. Looked up from germline, CDR1 is MNHEY and CDR2 is SMNVEV (reference sequence). V gave up 6 bases and J gave up 3 bases, with 8 bases separating them. This CDR3 spans 12 amino acids. CDR3 in DNA: TGTGCCAGCAGGGACCGATACTATGGCTACACCTTC. It specifies CASRDRYYGYTF.

The chain joins TRBV15 to TRBJ2-1, with 10 bases aligning to TRBD2. Germline V gives CDR1 LNHNV, CDR2 YYDKDF (reference sequence). This CDR3 spans 16 amino acids. V shed 4 bases, J shed 5 bases, and the junction held 8 bases outside the gene matches. CDR3 nucleotide sequence: TGTGCCACCAGCAACCCAGCGGGAGGGCCCGACAATGAGCAGTTCTTC. This sequence encodes CATSNPAGGPDNEQFF.

Many counts were recorded for this clonotype. The rearrangement uses TRBV5-1 and TRBJ2-1; perhaps TRBD2 as D (6 bases). The CDR3 length is 15 residues. CDR1 SGHRS and CDR2 YFSETQ come from the germline V gene. The V end was cut by 3 bases, the J end by 8 bases, with 18 bases between. For the CDR3, the DNA is TGCGCCAGCAGCTCCCCATCCGGGAGTCTTCATGAGCAGTTCTTC. Translating it yields CASSSPSGSLHEQFF.

This clonotype was counted at least ten times. The rearrangement links TRBV27 to TRBJ1-5, with D perhaps TRBD1 (5 bases). V lost 3 bases and J lost 7, with 10 bases in between. The length of the CDR3 is 13 residues. Germline CDR1 is MNHEY and CDR2 is SMNVEV (reference sequence). In DNA, the CDR3 is TGTGCCAGCAGTTTCGCAGGGAAGCAGCCCCAGCATTTT. It codes for CASSFAGKQPQHF.

This sequence joins TRBV20-1 and TRBJ2-2; 9 nucleotides agree with TRBD2. CDR1 and CDR2 from the germline V gene are DFQATT and SNEGSKA (reference sequence). The CDR3 consists of 15 residues. Trimming removed 0 bases from V and 4 bases from J; junction bases left unmatched: 3. Here the CDR3 DNA reads TGCAGTGCTAGAGATCCAGCGGGAGGCACCGGGGAGCTGTTTTTT. Amino acids: CSARDPAGGTGELFF.

V gene TRBV29-1 combines with J gene TRBJ2-5, with D possibly being TRBD1 (6 bases). Germline CDR1 and CDR2: SQVTM and ANQGSEA. Trimming took 1 base from V and 5 from J, leaving 17 bases between them. CDR3 size: 15 residues. Here the CDR3 DNA reads TGCAGCGTTGAAGGAGGACAGTTTGGGGCGGAGACCCAGTACTTC. As protein: CSVEGGQFGAETQYF.

In its sample, this clonotype was seen many times. The rearrangement joins TRBV4-3 to TRBJ2-5; D is possibly TRBD2 (5 bases). The ends were cut back, 0 bases at V and 5 bases at J, with 16 bases in the middle. The CDR3 contains 16 residues. CDR1 LGHNA and CDR2 YSLEER come from the germline V gene. CDR3 sequence: CASSQDWAPTGETQYF. In DNA form, the CDR3 reads TGCGCCAGCAGCCAAGACTGGGCGCCCACGGGGGAGACCCAGTACTTC.

Ten or more counts support this clonotype. V and J are TRBV7-9 and TRBJ1-1; D call uncertain. The V and J ends lost 5 bases and 7 bases respectively, with 8 bases between them. This CDR3 has 11 amino acids. The germline CDR1 and CDR2 sequences are SEHNR and FQNEAQ (reference sequence). The CDR3 here is CASSPKIEAFF. The CDR3 nucleotides read TGTGCCAGCAGCCCCAAGATTGAAGCTTTCTTT.

This clonotype was recorded at least ten times. The chain couples TRBV11-2 to TRBJ2-3, with a tentative D call TRBD2 (6 bases). The CDR3 is made up of 12 amino acids. The ends were cut back, 4 bases at V and 11 bases at J, with 13 bases in the middle. Germline V lookup: CDR1 SGHAT, CDR2 FQNNGV. The chain's CDR3 is CASSWNPGVQYF. The CDR3 coding sequence is TGTGCCAGCAGCTGGAATCCGGGAGTGCAGTATTTT.

This chain links TRBV6-2 or TRBV6-3 with TRBJ2-5, with 8 bases aligning to TRBD1. Losses at the gene ends were 4 bases for V and 3 bases for J; bases not matched to a gene: 4. Germline V gene lookup returns CDR1 MNHEY and CDR2 SVGEGT. This CDR3 region has 14 residues. The CDR3 reads CASSSGQAEETQYF. For the CDR3, the DNA is TGTGCCAGCAGTTCGGGACAGGCTGAAGAGACCCAGTACTTC.

There are many counts of this clonotype. This CDR3 reads CSASPEGEGAWYEQYF. The CDR3 nucleotides read TGCAGTGCTAGTCCCGAAGGCGAGGGGGCCTGGTACGAGCAGTACTTC. The chain is built from TRBV20-1 and TRBJ2-7; 7 bases align to TRBD1. Germline assignment: CDR1 DFQATT and CDR2 SNEGSKA (reference sequence). V lost 3 bases to trimming and J lost 4 bases; unmatched junction nucleotides: 15. The CDR3 extends over 16 amino acids.

This clonotype was seen more than once but under ten times. The chain recombines TRBV7-2 with TRBJ2-1; D gene unclear. Trimming took 0 bases from V and 4 from J, leaving 13 bases between them. Germline V gene data show CDR1 as SGHTA and CDR2 as FQGNSA. The CDR3 loop spans 16 amino acids. CDR3 DNA sequence: TGTGCCAGCAGCTTAGCGGTGTTGCCGGAGTACAATGAGCAGTTCTTC. The encoded protein is CASSLAVLPEYNEQFF.

This clonotype was observed many times. This sequence joins TRBV7-3 and TRBJ2-3, with a weak D call TRBD2 (5 bases). The CDR3 totals 13 residues. V was pared by 5 bases and J by 6 bases, with 12 bases between. Germline V gives CDR1 SGHTA, CDR2 FQGTGA. As DNA, the CDR3 is TGTGCCAGCAGCCCCCCTGGCGGGGATACGCAGTATTTT. It codes for CASSPPGGDTQYF.

There are many counts of this clonotype. The V and J genes are TRBV29-1 and TRBJ1-2; no definite D call. From germline, CDR1 is SQVTM and CDR2 ANQGSEA. CDR3 length: 11 residues. V was clipped by 4 bases and J by 2 bases, with 5 bases between them. The CDR3 bases are TGCAGCGTTGCCACCAACTATGGCTACACCTTC. Encoded protein: CSVATNYGYTF.

In regard to this clonotype: This may be a read error: a much more frequent sequence differs by one nucleotide. The V call is TRBV7-9, the J call TRBJ2-1; 9 bases match TRBD2. The CDR3 totals 15 residues. With 5 bases clipped from V and 11 bases from J, the junction kept 13 bases outside the gene matches. Germline lookup yields CDR1 SEHNR and CDR2 FQNEAQ (reference sequence). CDR3 sequence reads: CASSPYVSGRGQQFF. The CDR3 DNA sequence: TGTGCCAGCAGCCCCTATGTTAGCGGGAGAGGACAGCAGTTCTTC.

In this sample, this clonotype turned up many times. One end of the junction varies from germline; a read error may be responsible. The chain employs TRBV28 and TRBJ2-7; D may be TRBD1 or TRBD2 (6 bases each). The CDR3 spans 14 residues. Germline V gene data show CDR1 as MDHEN and CDR2 as SYDVKM. The CDR3 is CASSQTGGAFRGDF. The CDR3 DNA follows: TGTGCCAGCAGCCAGACAGGAGGGGCCTTCCGCGGAGACTTC.

This chain connects TRBV3-1 to TRBJ2-3, with D unclear. The CDR3 is 14 residues long. Trimming cost V 3 bases and J 7 bases, with 14 bases left between them. Germline values: CDR1 LGHDT, CDR2 YNNKEL (reference sequence). This CDR3 reads CASSHALESHTQYF. Here the CDR3 DNA reads TGTGCCAGCAGCCACGCCTTGGAGAGCCATACGCAGTATTTT.